These 3 T cell receptor beta chains were sequenced from one sample in a study of T-cell reconstitution after alpha-beta-depleted transplantation in children. Unique molecular identifiers were incorporated into the prepared TCRbeta library. TCRdb used MiXCR to reprocess the PCR reads, holding one entry per CDR3 protein. The data contain 450,000 to 550,000 distinct CDR3 sequences, over 10% of them singletons. The sequenced sample was PBMCs, mostly from graft donor cells, obtained 180 days after TCRalphabeta/CD19-depleted stem cell transplant. Receptor source: a female patient aged 2-9 years who had a stem cell transplant for aplastic anemia, so the T cells may come from the graft donor.

The V call is TRBV7-2, the J call TRBJ1-2; 9 nucleotides agree with TRBD1. The V and J ends lost 4 bases and 7 bases, in that order; junction bases with no gene match: 4. The V gene's germline CDR1 is SGHTA and CDR2 FQGNSA. The CDR3 runs to 13 residues. CDR3 DNA sequence: TGTGCCAGCAGCTCGGGACAGGGAGGTGGCTACACCTTC. The encoded protein is CASSSGQGGGYTF.

This chain uses TRBV18 with TRBJ2-5; 14 nucleotides line up with TRBD2. The CDR3 spans 18 residues. Looked up from germline, CDR1 is KGHSH and CDR2 is LQKENI. Trimming at V came to 3 bases and at J to 0 bases, leaving 6 bases not matched to a gene. DNA of the CDR3: TGTGCCAGCTCACCGTGGACTAGCGGGAGGAAGTACCAAGAGACCCAGTACTTC. Its protein product is CASSPWTSGRKYQETQYF. The full variable domain, in which reference TRBV18 and TRBJ2-5 provide the parts outside the CDR3, is NAGVMQNPRHLVRRRGQEARLRCSPMKGHSHVYWYRQLPEEGLKFMVYLQKENIIDESGMPKERFSAEFPKEGPSILRIQQVVRGDSAAYFCASSPWTSGRKYQETQYFGPGTRLLVL.

This clonotype has just a few counts. The chain couples TRBV28 to TRBJ1-5, with a tentative D call TRBD1 (5 bases). The V gene lost 4 bases and the J gene lost 2 bases, with 15 bases spanning the gap. CDR3 length equals 16 residues. CDR1 is MDHEN, CDR2 SYDVKM, per germline. In DNA form, the CDR3 reads TGTGCCAGCAGTTCTTTTTCCGGGGGGGGCAATCAGCCCCAGCATTTT. It specifies CASSSFSGGGNQPQHF. Using reference TRBV28 and TRBJ1-5 for the parts outside the CDR3, the full variable domain is DVKVTQSSRYLVKRTGEKVFLECVQDMDHENMFWYRQDPGLGLRLIYFSYDVKMKEKGDIPEGYSVSREKKERFSLILESASTNQTSMYLCASSSFSGGGNQPQHFGDGTRLSIL.